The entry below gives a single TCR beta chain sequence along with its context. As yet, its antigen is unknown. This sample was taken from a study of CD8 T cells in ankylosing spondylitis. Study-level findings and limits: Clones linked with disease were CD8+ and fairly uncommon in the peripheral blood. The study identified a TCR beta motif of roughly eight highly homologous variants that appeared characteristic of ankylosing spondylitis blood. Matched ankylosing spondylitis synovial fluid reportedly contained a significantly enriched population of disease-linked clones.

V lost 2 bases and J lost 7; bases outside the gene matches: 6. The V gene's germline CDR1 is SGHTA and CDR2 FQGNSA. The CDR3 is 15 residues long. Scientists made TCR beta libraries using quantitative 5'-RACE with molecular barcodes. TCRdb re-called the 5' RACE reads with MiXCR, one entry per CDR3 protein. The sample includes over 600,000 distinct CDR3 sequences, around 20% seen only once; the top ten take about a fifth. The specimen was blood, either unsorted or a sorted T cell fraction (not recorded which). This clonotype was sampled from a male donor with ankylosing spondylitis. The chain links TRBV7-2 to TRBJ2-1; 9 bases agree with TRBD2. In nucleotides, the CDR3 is TGTGCCAGCAGCTTACGCGGGAGGGCCGTAAATGAGCAGTTCTTC. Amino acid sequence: CASSLRGRAVNEQFF.